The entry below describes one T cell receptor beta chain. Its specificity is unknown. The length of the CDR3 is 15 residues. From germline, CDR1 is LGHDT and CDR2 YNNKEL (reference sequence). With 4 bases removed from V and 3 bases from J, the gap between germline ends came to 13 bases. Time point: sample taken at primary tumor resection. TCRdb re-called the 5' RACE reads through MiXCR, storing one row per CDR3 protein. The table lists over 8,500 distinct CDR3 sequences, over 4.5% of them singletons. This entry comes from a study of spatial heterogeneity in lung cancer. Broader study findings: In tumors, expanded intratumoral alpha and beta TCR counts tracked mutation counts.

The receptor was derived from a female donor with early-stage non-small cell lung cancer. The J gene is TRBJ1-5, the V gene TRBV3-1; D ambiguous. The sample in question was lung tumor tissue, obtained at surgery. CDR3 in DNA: TGTGCCAGCAGCCGATCCTGGCGGGCCAATCAGCCCCAGCATTTT. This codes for CASSRSWRANQPQHF.